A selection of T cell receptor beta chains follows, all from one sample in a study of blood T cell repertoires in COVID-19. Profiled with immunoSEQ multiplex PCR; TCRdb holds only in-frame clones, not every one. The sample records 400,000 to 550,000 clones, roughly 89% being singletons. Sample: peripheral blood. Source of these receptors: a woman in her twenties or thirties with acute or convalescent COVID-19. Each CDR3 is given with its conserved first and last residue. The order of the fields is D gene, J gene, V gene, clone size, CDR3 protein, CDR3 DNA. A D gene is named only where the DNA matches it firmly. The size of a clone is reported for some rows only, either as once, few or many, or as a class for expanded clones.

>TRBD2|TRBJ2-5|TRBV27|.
CASSFIPGTSGETYQETQYF
TGTGCCAGCAGTTTCATACCCGGGACTAGCGGGGAAACGTACCAAGAGACCCAGTACTTC
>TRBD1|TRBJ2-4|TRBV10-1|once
CASSGGQGTPQYF
TGCGCCAGCAGTGGGGGACAGGGGACTCCCCAGTACTTC
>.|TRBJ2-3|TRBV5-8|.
CASSLALGSKYF
TGTGCCAGCAGCTTGGCACTAGGGTCTAAGTATTTT
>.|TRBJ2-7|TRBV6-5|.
CASRQRQVLGEQYF
TGTGCCAGCAGACAACGACAGGTCTTGGGGGAGCAGTACTTC
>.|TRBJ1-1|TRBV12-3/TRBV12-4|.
CASSLVQGGKAFF
TGTGCCAGCAGTTTAGTCCAGGGAGGCAAAGCTTTCTTT
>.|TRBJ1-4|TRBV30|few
CAWSYGTGTEKLFF
TGTGCCTGGAGTTACGGGACGGGGACAGAAAAACTGTTTTTT
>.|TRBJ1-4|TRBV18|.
CASSSTGQGEKLFF
TGTGCCAGCTCATCAACAGGCCAGGGGGAAAAACTGTTTTTT
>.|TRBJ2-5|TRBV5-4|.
CASSFGGGQETQYF
TGTGCCAGCAGCTTTGGGGGAGGTCAAGAGACCCAGTACTTC
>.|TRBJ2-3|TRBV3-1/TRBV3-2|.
CASSQAAGTDTQYF
TGTGCCAGCAGCCAAGCCGCAGGCACAGATACGCAGTATTTT
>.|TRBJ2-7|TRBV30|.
CAWSQGMVLPEQYF
TGTGCCTGGAGTCAGGGAATGGTTTTACCCGAGCAGTACTTC
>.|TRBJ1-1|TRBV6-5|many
CASRNRGQKNTEAFF
TGTGCCAGCAGGAACCGTGGACAGAAGAACACTGAAGCTTTCTTT
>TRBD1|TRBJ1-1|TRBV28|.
CASSLGTGGYITEAFF
TGTGCCAGCAGTCTCGGGACAGGGGGATATATCACTGAAGCTTTCTTT
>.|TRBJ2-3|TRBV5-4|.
CASSSGQPTDTQYF
TGTGCCAGCAGCTCGGGACAACCCACAGATACGCAGTATTTT
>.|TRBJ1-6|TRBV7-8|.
CASSLAGAYNSPLHF
TGTGCCAGCAGCTTAGCCGGGGCCTATAATTCACCCCTCCACTTT
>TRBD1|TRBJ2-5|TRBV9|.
CASSVAQGAGQETQYF
TGTGCCAGCAGCGTAGCTCAGGGGGCTGGTCAAGAGACCCAGTACTTC
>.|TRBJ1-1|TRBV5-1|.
CASSLLLSTEAFF
TGCGCCAGCAGCTTGCTATTAAGCACTGAAGCTTTCTTT
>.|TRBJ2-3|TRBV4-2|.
CASSQDASEVTDTQYF
TGTGCCAGCAGCCAAGATGCTAGTGAGGTCACAGATACGCAGTATTTT
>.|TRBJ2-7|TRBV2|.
CATTRDKDYEQYF
TGTGCCACCACCCGGGACAAAGACTACGAGCAGTACTTC
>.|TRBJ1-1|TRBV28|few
CASSPSRGMNTEAFF
TGTGCCAGCAGTCCATCCCGAGGGATGAACACTGAAGCTTTCTTT
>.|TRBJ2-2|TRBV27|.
CASSFGRTAGELFF
TGTGCCAGCAGTTTCGGCAGAACAGCCGGGGAGCTGTTTTTT
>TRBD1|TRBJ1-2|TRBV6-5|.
CASSYSTGSGYTF
TGTGCCAGCAGTTACTCGACAGGGTCTGGCTACACCTTC
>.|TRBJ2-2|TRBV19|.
CAISVNTGELFF
TGTGCCATCAGTGTAAACACCGGGGAGCTGTTTTTT
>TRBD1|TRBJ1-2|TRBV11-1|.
CASSYGQGIYGYTF
TGTGCCAGCAGCTACGGACAGGGTATATATGGCTACACCTTC
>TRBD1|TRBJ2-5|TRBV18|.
CASSRHWGQKKETQYF
TGTGCCAGCTCACGCCACTGGGGACAGAAAAAAGAGACCCAGTACTTC
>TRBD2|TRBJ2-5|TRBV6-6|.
CASNRGVTSGGTGTQYF
TGTGCCAGCAATCGAGGGGTGACTAGCGGGGGCACTGGGACCCAGTACTTC
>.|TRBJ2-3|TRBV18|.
CASSPPRREHTDTQYF
TGTGCCAGCTCACCACCGAGACGGGAGCACACAGATACGCAGTATTTT
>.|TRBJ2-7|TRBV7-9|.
CATQGVYEQYF
TGTGCCACGCAAGGGGTTTACGAGCAGTACTTC
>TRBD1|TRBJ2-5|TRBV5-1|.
CASSPGGQGGETQYF
TGCGCCAGCAGCCCCGGGGGACAGGGTGGAGAGACCCAGTACTTC
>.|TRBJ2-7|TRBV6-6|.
CASSLDTSYEQYF
TGTGCCAGCAGTCTAGACACGTCCTACGAGCAGTACTTC
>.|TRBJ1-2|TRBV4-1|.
CASSHPVGGYYGYTF
TGCGCCAGCAGCCACCCGGTCGGGGGGTACTATGGCTACACCTTC
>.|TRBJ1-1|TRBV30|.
CAWSVAGFEGPEAFF
TGTGCCTGGAGTGTTGCGGGTTTCGAGGGTCCTGAAGCTTTCTTT
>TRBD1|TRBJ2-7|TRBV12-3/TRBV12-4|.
CASSGTGTYEQYF
TGTGCCAGCAGTGGGACAGGTACCTACGAGCAGTACTTC
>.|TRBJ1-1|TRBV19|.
CASSISAGGSATEAFF
TGTGCCAGTAGTATATCCGCGGGTGGGTCTGCCACTGAAGCTTTCTTT
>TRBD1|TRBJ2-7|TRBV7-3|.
CASSSGDRGNEQYF
TGTGCCAGCAGCTCCGGGGACAGGGGGAACGAGCAGTACTTC
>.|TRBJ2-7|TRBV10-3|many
CAISGAQGGEQYF
TGTGCCATCAGTGGGGCCCAGGGGGGCGAGCAGTACTTC
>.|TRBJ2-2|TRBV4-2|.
CASSRAGELFF
TGTGCCAGCAGCCGCGCCGGGGAGCTGTTTTTT
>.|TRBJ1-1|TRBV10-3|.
CAIRPKTRSEGTEAFF
TGTGCCATCAGACCGAAGACCCGAAGTGAGGGCACTGAAGCTTTCTTT
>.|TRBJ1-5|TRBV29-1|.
CSVEVGRGWPQHF
TGCAGCGTTGAAGTTGGGAGGGGGTGGCCCCAGCATTTT
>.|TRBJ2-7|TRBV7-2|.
CASSFVLESTYEQYF
TGTGCCAGCAGCTTTGTACTAGAATCCACCTACGAGCAGTACTTC
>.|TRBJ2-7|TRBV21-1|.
CASSKDRLSSYEQYF
TGTGCCAGCAGCAAGGACAGATTGAGCTCCTACGAGCAGTACTTC
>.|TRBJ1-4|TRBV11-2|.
CASSLRGVGNEKLFF
TGTGCCAGCAGCTTACGGGGGGTGGGTAATGAAAAACTGTTTTTT
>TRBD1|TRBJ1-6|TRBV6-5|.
CATRTGLYPLHF
TGTGCCACCCGGACAGGGCTTTATCCCCTCCACTTT
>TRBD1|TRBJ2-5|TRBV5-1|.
CASSNRGQETQYF
TGCGCCAGCAGCAACAGGGGCCAAGAGACCCAGTACTTC
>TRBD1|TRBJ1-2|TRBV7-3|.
CASSLTTQTGGYGYTF
TGTGCCAGCAGCTTAACGACTCAGACAGGGGGCTATGGCTACACCTTC
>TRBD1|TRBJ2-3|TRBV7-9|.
CASSPRGPDTQYF
TGTGCCAGCAGCCCTAGGGGGCCAGATACGCAGTATTTT
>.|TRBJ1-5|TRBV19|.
CASREGDQPQHF
TGTGCCAGTAGAGAAGGGGATCAGCCCCAGCATTTT